This entry concerns a single TCR beta chain. Its specificity is not known. At one end, the junction sequence differs from germline, possibly due to a read error. With a constant-region primer, TCR beta cDNA was made from 500 ng of total RNA. Slightly modified ARM-PCR, run as three nested multiplex PCR rounds, produced the TCR beta libraries. The first two PCR rounds, roughly 11 cycles each, used TRBV1-TRBV30 forward primers and a C-beta reverse primer. One entry per CDR3 protein, called by TCRdb with MiXCR from the multiplex PCR reads. The sample contains about 22,000 distinct CDR3 sequences, 75% to 85% of which appear only once. It was from roughly 20-30 mg of unsorted bulk tissue that RNA and DNA were co-extracted. The patients carried chronic HBV infection and had received no treatment. Sampling targeted five separate regions of each tumor, which included the tumor centre. The data belong to a study of tumor-infiltrating lymphocytes in primary liver carcinoma. Findings and limits, study-wide: Blood had a significantly lower top-250-clone fraction than tumors did (p = 0.039).

CDR1 is SGHAT, CDR2 FQNNGV, per germline. The CDR3 consists of 13 residues. The sample comprised liver tumor tissue from sampling region 2. The sample's subset: tumor region T2, inferior pole. The sequence came from a woman aged 25 to 39 with primary liver carcinoma and hepatitis B virus infection. The gene calls are TRBV11-2 and TRBJ2-7; D unresolved. DNA of the CDR3: TGTACCAGCAGCTTAAGCGATTCCCCCGAGCAGTATTTC. It is translated as CTSSLSDSPEQYF. Based on the CDR3 plus reference TRBV11-2 and TRBJ2-7, the full variable domain is EAGVAQSPRYKIIEKRQSVAFWCNPISGHATLYWYQQILGQGPKLLIQFQNNGVVDDSQLPKDRFSAERLKGVDSTLKIQPAKLEDSAVYLCTSSLSDSPEQYFGPGTRLTVT.